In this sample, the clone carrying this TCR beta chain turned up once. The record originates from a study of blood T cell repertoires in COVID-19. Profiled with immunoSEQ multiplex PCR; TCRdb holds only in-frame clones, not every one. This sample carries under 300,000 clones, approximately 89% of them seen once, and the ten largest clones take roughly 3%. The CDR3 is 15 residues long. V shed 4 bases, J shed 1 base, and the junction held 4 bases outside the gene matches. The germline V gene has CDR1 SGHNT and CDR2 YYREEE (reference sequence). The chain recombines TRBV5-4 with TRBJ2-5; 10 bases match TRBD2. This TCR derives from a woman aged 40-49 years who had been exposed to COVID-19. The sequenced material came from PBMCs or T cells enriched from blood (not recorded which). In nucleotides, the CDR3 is TGTGCCAGCAGCGAGGGACTAGCGCCCCAAGAGACCCAGTACTTC. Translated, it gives CASSEGLAPQETQYF.